The 17 T cell receptor beta chains below were found in one sample sequenced in a study of vaccination and CD4 T cells after COVID-19. CD4+ T cells that had been cultured provided DNA sequenced with the Oncomine TCR Beta short-read assay. TCRdb re-called the PCR reads through MiXCR, storing one row per CDR3 protein. The table includes fewer than 8,500 distinct CDR3 sequences, approximately 71% detected once. Specified treatment: roughly 10-day PBMC culture with coronavirus spike peptide pools or control peptides (ViraFEST assay). Their antigens are not known. The sequenced material came from CD4+ T cells from blood, cultured in vitro. The receptors stem from a human donor who had recovered from COVID-19.

This sequence joins TRBV4-3 and TRBJ1-2; 7 bases map to TRBD1. Unmatched junction bases numbered 15, after V lost 0 bases and J lost 8 bases. The CDR3 extends over 17 amino acids. The V gene's germline CDR1 is LGHNA and CDR2 YSLEER. Written as DNA, the CDR3 is TGCGCCAGCAGCCAAGATTCGCGCGCCAGGGGGGCTGGCGGCTACACCTTC. It specifies CASSQDSRARGAGGYTF.

This clonotype ranks as medium-sized. The chain combines TRBV19 with TRBJ2-7, with 8 bases aligning to TRBD1. The V and J ends lost 5 bases and 4 bases, in that order; junction bases with no gene match: 10. The CDR3 runs 15 residues. CDR1 is LNHDA, CDR2 SQIVND, per germline (reference sequence). The CDR3 DNA sequence: TGTGCCAGTAGTGACAGGACAGGGACAATTTACGAGCAGTACTTC. Residues: CASSDRTGTIYEQYF.

The CDR3 DNA reads as TGCAGTGCTGACTCCGTCAGGGGTACTGAAGCTTTCTTT. Translated: CSADSVRGTEAFF. This chain links TRBV20-1 with TRBJ1-1, with D maybe TRBD1 (6 bases). The germline CDR1 and CDR2 sequences are DFQATT and SNEGSKA (reference sequence). V was trimmed by 5 bases and J by 5 bases, leaving 15 bases between them. This CDR3 region has 13 residues.

CDR3 nucleotide sequence: TGTGCCAGCAGCAAGTTAACGACTTCGGATACGCAGTATTTT. Its translation is CASSKLTTSDTQYF. The J gene is TRBJ2-3, the V gene TRBV2; D is uncertain. The CDR3 extends over 14 amino acids. Trimming removed 6 bases from V and 6 bases from J, with 16 bases in between. Germline CDR1 and CDR2: SNHLY and FYNNEI.

CDR3 residues: CASSFTGTSGDQYF. The CDR3, as DNA: TGTGCCAGCAGCTTCACTGGGACTAGCGGGGACCAGTACTTC. The V and J genes are TRBV5-4 and TRBJ2-5; TRBD2 agrees at 13 bases. V lost 2 bases and J lost 10; bases outside the gene matches: 5. CDR1 and CDR2 (germline): SGHNT, YYREEE (reference sequence). CDR3 size: 14 residues.

This sequence joins TRBV25-1 and TRBJ1-3; the D is unclear. This CDR3 is built from 15 residues. Deletions cut 2 bases from V and 4 bases from J, with 12 bases between. Per germline, CDR1 MGHDK and CDR2 SYGVNS. In nucleotides, the CDR3 is TGTGCCAGCAGTGAACGAGAATGGGAGGGAAACACCATATATTTT. Amino acids: CASSEREWEGNTIYF.

The chain links TRBV7-9 to TRBJ2-7; D may match TRBD1 or TRBD2 (5 bases each). Trimming cost V 5 bases and J 6 bases, with 23 bases left between them. CDR3 size: 16 residues. The germline V gene encodes CDR1 SEHNR and CDR2 FQNEAQ (reference sequence). CDR3 residues: CASSPLQEGMAGEQYF. As DNA, the CDR3 is TGTGCCAGCAGCCCCCTTCAAGAGGGGATGGCGGGCGAGCAGTACTTC.

This clonotype was seen only once. V gene TRBV7-9 combines with J gene TRBJ2-7; maybe TRBD1 (5 bases). This CDR3 has 15 residues. CDR1 SEHNR and CDR2 FQNEAQ come from the germline V gene (reference sequence). V gave up 5 bases and J gave up 2 bases, with 16 bases separating them. CDR3 residues: CASSPGLQGTYEQYF. The CDR3 DNA is TGTGCCAGCAGCCCCGGTTTGCAGGGAACCTACGAGCAGTACTTC.

The V and J genes are TRBV6-2 or TRBV6-3 and TRBJ2-7, with 7 bases aligning to TRBD1. J lost 4 bases, V lost 0 bases, and 6 bases had no gene match. The CDR3 is 15 residues long. Per germline, CDR1 MNHEY and CDR2 SVGEGT. The CDR3 is CASSYSDRVVYEQYF. Here the CDR3 DNA reads TGTGCCAGCAGTTACTCCGACAGGGTCGTATACGAGCAGTACTTC.

The gene calls are TRBV6-1 and TRBJ1-1; weak D call: TRBD1 (5 bases). Deletions cut 4 bases from V and 0 bases from J, with 6 bases between. The CDR3 is made up of 13 amino acids. The V gene's germline CDR1 is MNHNS and CDR2 SASEGT. This CDR3 is CASSGQLNTEAFF. As DNA, the CDR3 is TGTGCCAGCAGTGGACAGCTGAACACTGAAGCTTTCTTT.

By proportion, this clonotype is medium-sized. The gene calls are TRBV5-7 and TRBJ2-1; TRBD2 agrees at 16 bases. TRBV5-7 is filed as an ORF, its function uncertain. V was clipped by 4 bases and J by 4 bases; unmatched bases: 11. The CDR3 runs to 19 residues. Here the CDR3 reads CASSLPGLAGGGTYNEQFF. In DNA, the CDR3 is TGTGCCAGCAGCCTCCCGGGACTAGCGGGGGGGGGAACTTACAATGAGCAGTTCTTC.

The V and J genes are TRBV12-3 or TRBV12-4 and TRBJ2-6; D uncertain. V was pared by 3 bases and J by 4 bases, with 1 base between. This CDR3 comprises 12 residues. The CDR3 reads CASSFGANVLTF. CDR3 bases: TGTGCCAGCAGTTTCGGGGCCAACGTCCTGACTTTC.

Comments on this clonotype: A read error may produce the germline difference seen at one junction end. V usage is TRBV7-7 and J usage is TRBJ2-5, with 7 bases identical to TRBD1. CDR3 length equals 14 residues. The germline V gene encodes CDR1 SSHAT and CDR2 FNYEAQ (reference sequence). CDR3 amino acids: CASSLRGGVETQYF. The CDR3 DNA sequence: TGTGCTAGCAGCTTAAGAGGGGGCGTAGAGACCCAGTACTTC.

This chain links TRBV2 with TRBJ1-1; the D gene is possibly TRBD1 (5 bases). Trimming cost V 6 bases and J 1 base, with 9 bases left between them. This CDR3 is built from 13 residues. Germline V gives CDR1 SNHLY, CDR2 FYNNEI. CDR3 sequence reads: CASRWGENTEAFF. Here the CDR3 DNA reads TGTGCCAGCAGATGGGGGGAGAACACTGAAGCTTTCTTT.

V gene TRBV6-1 combines with J gene TRBJ1-6, with a possible D match to TRBD1 (5 bases). Germline CDR1 is MNHNS and CDR2 is SASEGT. Trimming took off 6 bases at V and 10 bases at J, with 16 bases between the two ends. The CDR3 loop spans 14 amino acids. The CDR3 protein is CASSPPGGISPLHF. The CDR3 DNA reads as TGTGCCAGCAGCCCCCCCGGGGGTATATCACCCCTCCACTTT.

The rearrangement uses TRBV5-1 and TRBJ2-5; 8 nucleotides align to TRBD2. Per germline, CDR1 SGHRS and CDR2 YFSETQ. The CDR3 is 13 amino acids. With V trimmed by 0 bases and J by 5 bases, 0 bases remained unmatched. Here the CDR3 DNA reads TGCGCCAGCAGCTTGGCGGGGGGGGAGACCCAGTACTTC. It yields the protein CASSLAGGETQYF.

This rearrangement joins TRBV7-8 to TRBJ2-5, with D tentatively TRBD2 (7 bases). In germline, CDR1 is SGHVS, CDR2 FQNEAQ. The CDR3 has 14 amino acids. Trimming stripped 4 bases from V and 5 bases from J, with 14 bases between. As DNA, the CDR3 is TGTGCCAGCAGCTATCCACAGGGAGGGGAGACCCAGTACTTC. It specifies CASSYPQGGETQYF. Together with reference TRBV7-8 and TRBJ2-5, the CDR3 gives the full variable domain: GAGVSQSPRYKVAKRGQDVALRCDPISGHVSLFWYQQALGQGPEFLTYFQNEAQLDKSGLPSDRFFAERPEGSVSTLKIQRTQQEDSAVYLCASSYPQGGETQYFGPGTRLLVL.